This record concerns one T cell receptor (beta chain) sequence. Under the authors' procedure: Estimation of nucleated cell counts relied on the amplification of reference gene primers. The table came from immunoSEQ multiplex PCR; TCRdb's copy has only in-frame clones and leaves some out. The V and J calls and clone size come from that table; D and trimming were worked out from the DNA. Here the sample spans about 74,000 clones, under 95% being singletons. CDR1 is MNHEY, CDR2 SMNVEV, per germline (reference sequence). The CDR3 consists of 14 residues. The V gene lost 7 bases and the J gene lost 3 bases, with 16 bases spanning the gap. The sample originates from a study of blood T cell repertoires in COVID-19. Study-level background: The United States, Italy and Spain were the sources of the acute and convalescent COVID-19 samples. The analysed material was cDNA or gDNA that came from T cells, B-cell-depleted T cells, or PBMCs.

The gene calls are TRBV27 and TRBJ2-7; D might be TRBD2 (5 bases). The source material was peripheral blood. The sequence derives from a woman in her sixties with active COVID-19. In DNA form, the CDR3 reads TGTGCCAGCAATCCGGCGGGCCATGTCTACGAGCAGTACTTC. The encoded protein is CASNPAGHVYEQYF.